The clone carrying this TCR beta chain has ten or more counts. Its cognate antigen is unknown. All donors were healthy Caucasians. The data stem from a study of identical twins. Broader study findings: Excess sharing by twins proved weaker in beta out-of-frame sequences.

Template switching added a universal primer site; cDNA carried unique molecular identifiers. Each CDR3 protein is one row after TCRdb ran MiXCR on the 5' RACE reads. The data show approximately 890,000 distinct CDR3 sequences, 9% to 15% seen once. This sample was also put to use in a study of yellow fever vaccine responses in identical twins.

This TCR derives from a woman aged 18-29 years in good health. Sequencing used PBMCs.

The CDR3 sequence is CASRLTTMKDNEQFF. CDR3 sequence (DNA): TGTGCCAGCAGGTTAACTACCATGAAAGACAATGAGCAGTTCTTC. The chain is built from TRBV25-1 and TRBJ2-1; D gene uncertain. The V end was cut by 6 bases, the J end by 5 bases, with 17 bases between. The germline V gene has CDR1 MGHDK and CDR2 SYGVNS. This CDR3 region has 15 residues.